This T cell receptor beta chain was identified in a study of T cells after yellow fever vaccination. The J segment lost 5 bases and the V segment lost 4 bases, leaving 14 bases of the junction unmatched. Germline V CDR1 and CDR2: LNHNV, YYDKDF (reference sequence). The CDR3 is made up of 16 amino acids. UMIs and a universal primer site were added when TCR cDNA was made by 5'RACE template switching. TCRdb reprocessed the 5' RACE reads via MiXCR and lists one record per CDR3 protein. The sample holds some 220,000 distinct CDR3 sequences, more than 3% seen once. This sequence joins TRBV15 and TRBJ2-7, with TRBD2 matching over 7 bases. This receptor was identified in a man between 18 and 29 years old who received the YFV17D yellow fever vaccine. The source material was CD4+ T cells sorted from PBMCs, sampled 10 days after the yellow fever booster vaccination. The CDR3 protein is CATSTHRRENPHEQYF. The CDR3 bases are TGTGCCACCAGCACACACCGGCGGGAGAATCCCCACGAGCAGTACTTC. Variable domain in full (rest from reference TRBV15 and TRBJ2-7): DAMVIQNPRYQVTQFGKPVTLSCSQTLNHNVMYWYQQKSSQAPKLLFHYYDKDFNNEADTPDNFQSRRPNTSFCFLDIRSPGLGDTAMYLCATSTHRRENPHEQYFGPGTRLTVT.